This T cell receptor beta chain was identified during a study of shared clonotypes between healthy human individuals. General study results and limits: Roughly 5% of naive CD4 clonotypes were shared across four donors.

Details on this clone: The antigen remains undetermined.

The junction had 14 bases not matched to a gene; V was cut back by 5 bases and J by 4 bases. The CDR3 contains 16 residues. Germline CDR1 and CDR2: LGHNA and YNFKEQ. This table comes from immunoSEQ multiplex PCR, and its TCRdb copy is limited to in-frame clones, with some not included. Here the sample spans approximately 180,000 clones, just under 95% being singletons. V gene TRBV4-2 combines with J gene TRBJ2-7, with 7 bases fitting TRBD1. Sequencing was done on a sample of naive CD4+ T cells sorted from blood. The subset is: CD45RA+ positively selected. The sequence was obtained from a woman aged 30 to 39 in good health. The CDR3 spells CASSYSRTGTEYEQYF. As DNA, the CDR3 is TGTGCCAGCAGCTATTCTCGAACCGGGACAGAGTACGAGCAGTACTTC.